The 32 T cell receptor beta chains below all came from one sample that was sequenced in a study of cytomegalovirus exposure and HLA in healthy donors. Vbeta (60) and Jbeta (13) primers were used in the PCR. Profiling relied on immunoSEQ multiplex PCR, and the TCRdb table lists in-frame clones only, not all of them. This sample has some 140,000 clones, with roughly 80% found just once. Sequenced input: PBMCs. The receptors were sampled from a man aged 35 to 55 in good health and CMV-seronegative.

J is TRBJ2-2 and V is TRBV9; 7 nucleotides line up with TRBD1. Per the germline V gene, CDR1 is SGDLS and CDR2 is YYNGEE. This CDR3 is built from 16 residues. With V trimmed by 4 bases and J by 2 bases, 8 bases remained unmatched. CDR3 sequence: CASSIRGQLNTGELFF. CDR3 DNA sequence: TGTGCCAGCAGCATTAGGGGACAGCTTAACACCGGGGAGCTGTTTTTT.

The CDR3 spells CASSLRASGKNEQFF. In DNA form, the CDR3 reads TGTGCCAGCAGCTTGAGGGCTAGCGGGAAAAATGAGCAGTTCTTC. The genes are TRBV5-6 and TRBJ2-1, with 9 bases fitting TRBD2. The CDR3 consists of 15 residues. V lost 1 base to trimming and J lost 7 bases; unmatched junction nucleotides: 6. Germline assignment: CDR1 SGHDT and CDR2 YYEEEE.

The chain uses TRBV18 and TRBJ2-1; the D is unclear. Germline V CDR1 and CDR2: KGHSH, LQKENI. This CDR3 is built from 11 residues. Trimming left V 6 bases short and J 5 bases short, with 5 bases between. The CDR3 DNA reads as TGTGCCAGCTCGCCGGACAATGAGCAGTTCTTC. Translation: CASSPDNEQFF.

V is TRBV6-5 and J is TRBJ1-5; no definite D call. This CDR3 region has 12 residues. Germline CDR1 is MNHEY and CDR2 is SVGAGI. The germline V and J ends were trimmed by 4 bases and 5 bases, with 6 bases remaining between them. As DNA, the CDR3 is TGTGCCAGCAGTTCCCCGGATCAGCCCCAGCATTTT. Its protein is CASSSPDQPQHF.

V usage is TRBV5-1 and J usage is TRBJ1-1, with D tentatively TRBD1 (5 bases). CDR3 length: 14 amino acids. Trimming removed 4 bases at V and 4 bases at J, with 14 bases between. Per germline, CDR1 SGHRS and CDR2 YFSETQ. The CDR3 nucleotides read TGCGCCAGCAGCAAACCTCAGGGTGGCACTGAAGCTTTCTTT. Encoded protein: CASSKPQGGTEAFF.

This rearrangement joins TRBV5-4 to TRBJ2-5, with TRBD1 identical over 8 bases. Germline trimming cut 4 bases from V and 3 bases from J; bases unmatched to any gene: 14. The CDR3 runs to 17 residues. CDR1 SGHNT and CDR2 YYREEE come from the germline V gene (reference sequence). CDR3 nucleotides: TGTGCCAGCAGCCCTTCCCAGGGGGCCTTCATCAAAGAGACCCAGTACTTC. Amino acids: CASSPSQGAFIKETQYF. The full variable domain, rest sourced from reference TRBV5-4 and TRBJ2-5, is ETGVTQSPTHLIKTRGQQVTLRCSSQSGHNTVSWYQQALGQGPQFIFQYYREEENGRGNFPPRFSGLQFPNYSSELNVNALELDDSALYLCASSPSQGAFIKETQYFGPGTRLLVL.

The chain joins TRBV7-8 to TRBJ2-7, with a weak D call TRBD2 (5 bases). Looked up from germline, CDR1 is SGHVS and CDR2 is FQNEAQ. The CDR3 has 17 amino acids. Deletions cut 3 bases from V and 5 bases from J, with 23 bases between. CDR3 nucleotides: TGTGCCAGCAGCTTTCTTGGTGAGTTAGGAGCGAGGGACGAGCAGTACTTC. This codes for CASSFLGELGARDEQYF.

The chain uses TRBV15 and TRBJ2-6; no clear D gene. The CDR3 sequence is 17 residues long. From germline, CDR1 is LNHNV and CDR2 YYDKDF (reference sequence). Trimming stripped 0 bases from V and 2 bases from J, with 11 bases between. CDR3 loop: CATSREAAAPGANVLTF. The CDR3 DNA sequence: TGTGCCACCAGCAGAGAGGCGGCCGCCCCTGGGGCCAACGTCCTGACTTTC. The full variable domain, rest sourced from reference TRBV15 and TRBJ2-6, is DAMVIQNPRYQVTQFGKPVTLSCSQTLNHNVMYWYQQKSSQAPKLLFHYYDKDFNNEADTPDNFQSRRPNTSFCFLDIRSPGLGDTAMYLCATSREAAAPGANVLTFGAGSRLTVL.

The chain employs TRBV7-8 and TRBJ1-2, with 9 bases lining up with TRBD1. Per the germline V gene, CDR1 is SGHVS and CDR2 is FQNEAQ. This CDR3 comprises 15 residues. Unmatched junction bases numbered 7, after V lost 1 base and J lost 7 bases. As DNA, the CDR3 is TGTGCCAGCAGCTTAGGACCGGGACAGGGAAGTGGCTACACCTTC. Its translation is CASSLGPGQGSGYTF.

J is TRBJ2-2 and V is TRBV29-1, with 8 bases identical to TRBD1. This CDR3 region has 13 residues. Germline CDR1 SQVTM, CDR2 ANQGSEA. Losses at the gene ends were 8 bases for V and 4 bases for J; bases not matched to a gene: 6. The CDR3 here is CSSTGGGTGELFF. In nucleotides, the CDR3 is TGCAGCTCCACAGGGGGAGGCACCGGGGAGCTGTTTTTT.

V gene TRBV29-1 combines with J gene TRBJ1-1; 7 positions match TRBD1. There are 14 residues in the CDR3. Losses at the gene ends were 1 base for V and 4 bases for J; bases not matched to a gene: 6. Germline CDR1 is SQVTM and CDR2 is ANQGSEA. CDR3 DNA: TGCAGCGTTGAAGTACAGGGGCTAATCACTGAAGCTTTCTTT. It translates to CSVEVQGLITEAFF.

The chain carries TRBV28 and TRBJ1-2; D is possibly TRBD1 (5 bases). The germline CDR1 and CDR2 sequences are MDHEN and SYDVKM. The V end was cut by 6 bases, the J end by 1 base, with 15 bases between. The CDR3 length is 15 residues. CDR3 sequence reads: CASRTPGLFNYGYTF. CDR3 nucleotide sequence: TGTGCCAGCAGGACCCCGGGACTTTTTAACTATGGCTACACCTTC.

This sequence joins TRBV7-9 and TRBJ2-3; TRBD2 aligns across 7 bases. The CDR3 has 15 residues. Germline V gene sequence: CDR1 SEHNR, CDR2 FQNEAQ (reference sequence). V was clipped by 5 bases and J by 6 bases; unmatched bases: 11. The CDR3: CASSRWAGEQDTQYF. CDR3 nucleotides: TGTGCCAGCAGCCGCTGGGCGGGAGAACAGGATACGCAGTATTTT.

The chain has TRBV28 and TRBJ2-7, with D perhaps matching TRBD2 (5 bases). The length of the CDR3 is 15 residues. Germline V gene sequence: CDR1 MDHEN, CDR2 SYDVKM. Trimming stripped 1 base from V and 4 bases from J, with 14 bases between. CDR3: CASSLSSSWEYEQYF. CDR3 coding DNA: TGTGCCAGCAGTTTATCATCCTCCTGGGAGTACGAGCAGTACTTC.

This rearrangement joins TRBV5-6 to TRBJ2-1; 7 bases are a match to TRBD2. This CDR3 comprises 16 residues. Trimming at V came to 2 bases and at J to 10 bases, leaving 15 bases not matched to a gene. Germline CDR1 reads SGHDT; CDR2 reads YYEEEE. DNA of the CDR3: TGTGCCAGCAGCTTCGGCGGGAGTGTCCCAGCCGCAGAGCAGTTCTTC. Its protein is CASSFGGSVPAAEQFF.

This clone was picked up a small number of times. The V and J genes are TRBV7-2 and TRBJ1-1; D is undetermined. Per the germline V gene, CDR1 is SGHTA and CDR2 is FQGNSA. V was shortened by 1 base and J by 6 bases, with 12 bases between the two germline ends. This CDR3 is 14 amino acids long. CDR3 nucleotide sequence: TGTGCCAGCAGCTTAGGGGCGGGTTTCCCTGAAGCTTTCTTT. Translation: CASSLGAGFPEAFF.

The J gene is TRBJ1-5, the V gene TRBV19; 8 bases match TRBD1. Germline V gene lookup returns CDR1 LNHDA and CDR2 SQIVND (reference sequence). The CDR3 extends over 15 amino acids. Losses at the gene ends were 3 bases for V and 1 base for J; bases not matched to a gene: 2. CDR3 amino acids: CASSIQGASNQPQHF. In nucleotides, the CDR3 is TGTGCCAGTAGTATTCAGGGGGCCAGCAATCAGCCCCAGCATTTT.

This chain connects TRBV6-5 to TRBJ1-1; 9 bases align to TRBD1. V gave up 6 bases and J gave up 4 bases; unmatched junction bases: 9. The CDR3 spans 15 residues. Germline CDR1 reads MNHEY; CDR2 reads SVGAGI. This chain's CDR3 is CASSRRDRVGTEAFF. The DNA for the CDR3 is TGTGCCAGCAGCCGCCGGGACAGGGTGGGCACTGAAGCTTTCTTT.

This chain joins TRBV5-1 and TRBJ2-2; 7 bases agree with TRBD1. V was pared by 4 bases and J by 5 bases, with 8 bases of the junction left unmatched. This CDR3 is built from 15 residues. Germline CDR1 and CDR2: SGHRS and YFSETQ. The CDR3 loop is CASSEGQEVTGELFF. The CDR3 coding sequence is TGCGCCAGCAGCGAAGGACAGGAGGTGACCGGGGAGCTGTTTTTT.

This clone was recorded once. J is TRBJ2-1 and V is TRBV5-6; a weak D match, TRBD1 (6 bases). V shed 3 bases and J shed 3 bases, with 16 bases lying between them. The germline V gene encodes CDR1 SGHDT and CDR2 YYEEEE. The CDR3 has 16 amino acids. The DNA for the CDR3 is TGTGCCAGCAGCTCGCAGGGACAAAGGCACTACAATGAGCAGTTCTTC. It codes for CASSSQGQRHYNEQFF.

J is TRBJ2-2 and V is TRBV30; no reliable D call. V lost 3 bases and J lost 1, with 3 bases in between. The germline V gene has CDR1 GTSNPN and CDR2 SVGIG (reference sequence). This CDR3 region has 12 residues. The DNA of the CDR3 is TGTGCCTGGAGACAGAACACCGGGGAGCTGTTTTTT. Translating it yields CAWRQNTGELFF.

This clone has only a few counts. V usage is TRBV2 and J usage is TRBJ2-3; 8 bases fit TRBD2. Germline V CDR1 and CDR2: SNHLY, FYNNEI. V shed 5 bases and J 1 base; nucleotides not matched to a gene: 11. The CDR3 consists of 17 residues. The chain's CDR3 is CASSWSGGQEGTDTQYF. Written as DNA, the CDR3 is TGTGCCAGCAGTTGGAGCGGGGGCCAAGAAGGCACAGATACGCAGTATTTT.

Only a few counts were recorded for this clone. The CDR3 loop is CASSPPGGAYEQYF. The CDR3 bases are TGTGCCAGCAGTCCACCCGGCGGAGCCTACGAGCAGTACTTC. The chain has TRBV2 and TRBJ2-7; no clear D. The germline V gene has CDR1 SNHLY and CDR2 FYNNEI. V lost 5 bases, J lost 2 bases, and 13 bases lay in between. The CDR3 consists of 14 residues.

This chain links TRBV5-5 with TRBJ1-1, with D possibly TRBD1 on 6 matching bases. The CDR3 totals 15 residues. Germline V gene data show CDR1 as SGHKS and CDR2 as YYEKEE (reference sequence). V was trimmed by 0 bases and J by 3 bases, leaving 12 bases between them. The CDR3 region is CASSLVGRGDTEAFF. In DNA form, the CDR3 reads TGTGCCAGCAGCTTGGTCGGGAGGGGGGACACTGAAGCTTTCTTT. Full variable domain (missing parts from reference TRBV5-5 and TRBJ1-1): DAGVTQSPTHLIKTRGQQVTLRCSPISGHKSVSWYQQVLGQGPQFIFQYYEKEERGRGNFPDRFSARQFPNYSSELNVNALLLGDSALYLCASSLVGRGDTEAFFGQGTRLTVV.

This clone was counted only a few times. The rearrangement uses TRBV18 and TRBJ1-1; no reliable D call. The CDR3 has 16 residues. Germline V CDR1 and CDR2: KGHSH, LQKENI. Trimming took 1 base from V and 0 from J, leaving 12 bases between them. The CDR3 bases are TGTGCCAGCTCACCACGGGCAGAGACCATGAACACTGAAGCTTTCTTT. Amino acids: CASSPRAETMNTEAFF.

The chain's CDR3 is CASSEMGVGGNQPQHF. The CDR3 DNA reads as TGTGCCAGCAGTGAAATGGGTGTTGGAGGCAATCAGCCCCAGCATTTT. V and J are TRBV2 and TRBJ1-5; D unclear. This CDR3 contains 16 residues. The V end lost 2 bases, the J end lost 2 bases, and 13 bases lay between the germline ends. From germline, CDR1 is SNHLY and CDR2 FYNNEI.

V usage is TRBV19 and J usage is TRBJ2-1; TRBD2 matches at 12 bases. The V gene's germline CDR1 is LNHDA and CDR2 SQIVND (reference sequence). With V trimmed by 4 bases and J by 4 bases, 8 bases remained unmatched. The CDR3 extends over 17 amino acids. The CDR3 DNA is TGTGCCAGTAGTACCCGACTAGCGGGGGTACGTTACAATGAGCAGTTCTTC. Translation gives CASSTRLAGVRYNEQFF.

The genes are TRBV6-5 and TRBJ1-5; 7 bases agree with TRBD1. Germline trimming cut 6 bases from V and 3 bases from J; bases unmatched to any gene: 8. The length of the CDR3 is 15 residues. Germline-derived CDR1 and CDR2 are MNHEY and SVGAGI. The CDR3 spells CASSSQQGNNQPQHF. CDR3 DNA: TGTGCCAGCAGCTCCCAACAGGGGAACAATCAGCCCCAGCATTTT.

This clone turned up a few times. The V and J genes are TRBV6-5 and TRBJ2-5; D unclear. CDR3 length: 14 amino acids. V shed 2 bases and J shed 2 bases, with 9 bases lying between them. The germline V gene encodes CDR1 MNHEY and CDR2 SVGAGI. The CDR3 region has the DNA TGTGCCAGCAGTTACCAGGTTTCTCAAGAGACCCAGTACTTC. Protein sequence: CASSYQVSQETQYF.

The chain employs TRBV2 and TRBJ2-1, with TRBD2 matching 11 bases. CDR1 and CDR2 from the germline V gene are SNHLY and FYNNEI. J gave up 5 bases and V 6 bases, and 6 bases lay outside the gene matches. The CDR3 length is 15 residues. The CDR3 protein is CASSPGLADNNEQFF. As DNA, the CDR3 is TGTGCCAGCAGCCCGGGACTAGCGGATAACAATGAGCAGTTCTTC.

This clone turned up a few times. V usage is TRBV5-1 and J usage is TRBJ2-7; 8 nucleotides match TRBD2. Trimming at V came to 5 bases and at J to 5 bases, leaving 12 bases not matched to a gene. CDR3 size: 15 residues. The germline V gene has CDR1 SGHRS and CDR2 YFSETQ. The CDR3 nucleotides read TGCGCCAGCAGTGGGGGGGGGCTAGCGGGCGACGAGCAGTACTTC. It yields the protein CASSGGGLAGDEQYF.

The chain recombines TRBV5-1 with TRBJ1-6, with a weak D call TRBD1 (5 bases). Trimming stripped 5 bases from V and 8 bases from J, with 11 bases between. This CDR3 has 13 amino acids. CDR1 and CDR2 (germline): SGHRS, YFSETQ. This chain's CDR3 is CASREGRDSPLHF. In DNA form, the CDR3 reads TGCGCCAGCAGGGAGGGCAGGGATTCACCCCTCCACTTT.